This T cell receptor beta chain was identified during a study of cytomegalovirus exposure and HLA in healthy donors. The PCR employed 60 Vbeta primers together with 13 Jbeta primers. Assay: immunoSEQ multiplex PCR; the TCRdb copy retains only in-frame clones and omits some. Of roughly 150,000 clones listed, about 83% were seen once; the top ten hold approximately 13%. Findings and caveats of the study: An analysis done earlier found most TCR beta V segments productive about 87% or about 30% of the time. It is likely that the observed cluster of highly shared sequence variants was a sequencing artifact.

Germline CDR1 and CDR2: SGHRS and YFSETQ. The CDR3 contains 15 residues. Comments on this clone: The antigen remains unidentified. One junction end disagrees with the germline gene, perhaps due to a read error.

The TCR originated in a middle-aged man in good health and CMV-seropositive. The sample taken for sequencing was PBMCs. This chain joins TRBV5-1 and TRBJ2-7, with no clear D. CDR3 protein: CASRLGPFNTYEQYF. CDR3 DNA sequence: TGCGCCAGCAGATTGGGTCCTTTCAACACCTACGAGCAGTACTTC.